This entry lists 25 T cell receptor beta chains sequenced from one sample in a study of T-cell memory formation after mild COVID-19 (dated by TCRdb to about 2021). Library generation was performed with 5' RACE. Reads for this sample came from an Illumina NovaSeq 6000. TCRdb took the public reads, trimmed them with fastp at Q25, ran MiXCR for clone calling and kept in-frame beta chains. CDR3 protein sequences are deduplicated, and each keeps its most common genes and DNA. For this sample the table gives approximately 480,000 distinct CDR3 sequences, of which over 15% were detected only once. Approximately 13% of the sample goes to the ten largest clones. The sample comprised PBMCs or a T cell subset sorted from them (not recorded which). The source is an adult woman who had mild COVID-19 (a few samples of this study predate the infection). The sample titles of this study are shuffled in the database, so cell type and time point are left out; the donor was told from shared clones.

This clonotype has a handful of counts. This chain's CDR3 is CASSPLKVRSKGETQYF. In DNA form, the CDR3 reads TGCGCCAGCAGCCCACTCAAGGTCCGAAGCAAGGGGGAGACCCAGTACTTC. The genes are TRBV5-1 and TRBJ2-5, with TRBD1 as a possible D gene (5 bases). The germline V gene has CDR1 SGHRS and CDR2 YFSETQ. There are 17 residues in the CDR3. The V end was cut by 4 bases, the J end by 5 bases, with 24 bases between.

The CDR3 DNA follows: TGTGCCAGCAGCCAAGGGAGCTTCCTGGGGGAGCAGTACTTC. Translation: CASSQGSFLGEQYF. The chain employs TRBV3-1 and TRBJ2-7; no firm D call. The CDR3 spans 14 residues. V was shortened by 1 base and J by 7 bases, with 14 bases between the two germline ends. The germline V gene encodes CDR1 LGHDT and CDR2 YNNKEL (reference sequence).

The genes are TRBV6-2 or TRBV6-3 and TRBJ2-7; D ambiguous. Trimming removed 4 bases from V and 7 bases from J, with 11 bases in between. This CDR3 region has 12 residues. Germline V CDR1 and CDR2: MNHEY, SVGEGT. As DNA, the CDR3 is TGTGCCAGCAGTTCCCTTCCGAAGGAGCAGTACTTC. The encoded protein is CASSSLPKEQYF.

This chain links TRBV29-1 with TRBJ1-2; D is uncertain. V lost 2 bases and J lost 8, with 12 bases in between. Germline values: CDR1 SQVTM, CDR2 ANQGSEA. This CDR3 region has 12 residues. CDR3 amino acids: CSVENSFVGYTF. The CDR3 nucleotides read TGCAGCGTTGAAAACAGTTTCGTAGGCTACACCTTC.

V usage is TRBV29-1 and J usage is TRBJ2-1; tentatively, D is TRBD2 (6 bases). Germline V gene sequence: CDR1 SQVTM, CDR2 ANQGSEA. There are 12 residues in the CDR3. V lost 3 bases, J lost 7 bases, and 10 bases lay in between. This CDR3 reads CSVDLGRNEQFF. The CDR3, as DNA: TGCAGCGTTGATCTGGGGAGGAATGAGCAGTTCTTC.

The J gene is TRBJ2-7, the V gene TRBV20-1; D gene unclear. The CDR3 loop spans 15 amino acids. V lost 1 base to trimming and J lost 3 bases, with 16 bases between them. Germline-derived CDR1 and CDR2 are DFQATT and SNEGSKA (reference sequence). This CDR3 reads CSARGIGLRYYEQYF. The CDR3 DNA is TGCAGTGCTAGAGGTATTGGGCTGAGATACTACGAGCAGTACTTC.

The CDR3 spells CASSQGGFLHTGELFF. The CDR3 DNA sequence: TGCGCCAGCAGCCAAGGGGGGTTTCTCCACACCGGGGAGCTGTTTTTT. The chain links TRBV4-1 to TRBJ2-2; the D call may be TRBD1 or TRBD2 (5 bases each). The CDR3 length is 16 residues. The V and J ends lost 1 base and 3 bases respectively, with 12 bases between them. In germline, CDR1 is MGHRA, CDR2 YSYEKL.

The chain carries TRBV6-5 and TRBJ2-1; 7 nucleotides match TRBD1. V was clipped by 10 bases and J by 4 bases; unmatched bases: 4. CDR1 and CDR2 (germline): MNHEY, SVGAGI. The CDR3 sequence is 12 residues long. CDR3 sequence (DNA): TGTGCCACCAGACAGGGATACAATGAGCAGTTCTTC. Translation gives CATRQGYNEQFF.

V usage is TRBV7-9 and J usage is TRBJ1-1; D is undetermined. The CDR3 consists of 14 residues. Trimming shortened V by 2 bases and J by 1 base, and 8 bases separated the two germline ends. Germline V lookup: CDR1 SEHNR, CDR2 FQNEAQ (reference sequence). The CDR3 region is CASSLRQSNTEAFF. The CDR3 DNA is TGTGCCAGCAGCTTACGGCAGTCGAACACTGAAGCTTTCTTT.

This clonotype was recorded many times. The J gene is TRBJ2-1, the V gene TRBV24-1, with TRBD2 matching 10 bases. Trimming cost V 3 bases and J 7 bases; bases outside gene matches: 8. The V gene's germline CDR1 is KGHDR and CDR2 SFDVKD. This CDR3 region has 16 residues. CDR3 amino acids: CATSDRSGGVFNEQFF. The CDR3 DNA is TGTGCCACCAGTGATCGAAGCGGGGGGGTCTTTAATGAGCAGTTCTTC.

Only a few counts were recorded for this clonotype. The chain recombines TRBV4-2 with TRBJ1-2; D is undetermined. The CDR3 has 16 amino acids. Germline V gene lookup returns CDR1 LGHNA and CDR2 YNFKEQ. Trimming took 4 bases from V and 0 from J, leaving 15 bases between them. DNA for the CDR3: TGTGCCAGCAGCCGGAACGTCGCCACCACTAACTATGGCTACACCTTC. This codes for CASSRNVATTNYGYTF.

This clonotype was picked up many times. The CDR3 DNA is TGTGCCAGCAGCTGGGATTTCCGGGAAATAAAAAGCGAGCAGTACTTC. It translates to CASSWDFREIKSEQYF. This chain connects TRBV12-3 or TRBV12-4 to TRBJ2-7, with D tentatively TRBD2 (5 bases). This CDR3 comprises 16 residues. Trimming shortened V by 6 bases and J by 6 bases, and 24 bases separated the two germline ends.

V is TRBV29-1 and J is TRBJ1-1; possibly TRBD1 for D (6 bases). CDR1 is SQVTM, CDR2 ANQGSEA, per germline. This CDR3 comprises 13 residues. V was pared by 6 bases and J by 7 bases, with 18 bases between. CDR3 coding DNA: TGCAGCGTCGAAAAGGGGGGGCATGTTGAAGCTTTCTTT. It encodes CSVEKGGHVEAFF.

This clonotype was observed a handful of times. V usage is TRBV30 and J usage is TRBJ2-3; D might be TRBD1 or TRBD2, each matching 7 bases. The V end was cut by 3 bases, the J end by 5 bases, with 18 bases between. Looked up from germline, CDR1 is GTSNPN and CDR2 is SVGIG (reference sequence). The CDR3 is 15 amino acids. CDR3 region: CAWSRGEGSQDTQYF. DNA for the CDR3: TGTGCCTGGAGCAGGGGGGAGGGGAGTCAAGATACGCAGTATTTT.

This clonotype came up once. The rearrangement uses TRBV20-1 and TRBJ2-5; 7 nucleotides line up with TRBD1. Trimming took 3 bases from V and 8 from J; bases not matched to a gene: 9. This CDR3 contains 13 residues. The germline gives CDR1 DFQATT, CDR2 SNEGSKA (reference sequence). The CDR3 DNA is TGCAGTGCTAGGACCCTTGGACAGGCCACCCAGTACTTC. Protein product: CSARTLGQATQYF.

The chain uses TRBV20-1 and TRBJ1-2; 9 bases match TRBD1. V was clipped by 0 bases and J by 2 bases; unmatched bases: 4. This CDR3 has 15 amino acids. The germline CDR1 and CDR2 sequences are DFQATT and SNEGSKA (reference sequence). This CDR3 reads CSARDRTGANYGYTF. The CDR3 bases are TGCAGTGCTAGAGATCGGACAGGGGCCAACTATGGCTACACCTTC.

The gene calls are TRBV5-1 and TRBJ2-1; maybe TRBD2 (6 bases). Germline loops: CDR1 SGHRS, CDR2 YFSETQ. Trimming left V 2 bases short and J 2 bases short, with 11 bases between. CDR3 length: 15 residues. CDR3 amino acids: CASSFGGSAYNEQFF. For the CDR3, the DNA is TGCGCCAGCAGCTTTGGGGGGTCCGCCTACAATGAGCAGTTCTTC.

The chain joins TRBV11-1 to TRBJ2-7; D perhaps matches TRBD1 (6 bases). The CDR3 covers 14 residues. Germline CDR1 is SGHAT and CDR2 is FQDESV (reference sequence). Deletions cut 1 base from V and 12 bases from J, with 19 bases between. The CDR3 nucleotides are TGTGCCAGCAGCTTAGAGGCAGGGGCTGCAGAAACGTACTTC. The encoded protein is CASSLEAGAAETYF.

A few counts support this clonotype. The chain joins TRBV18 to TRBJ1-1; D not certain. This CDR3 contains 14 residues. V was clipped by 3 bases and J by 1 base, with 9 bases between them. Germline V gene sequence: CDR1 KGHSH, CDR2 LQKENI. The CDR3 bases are TGTGCCAGCTCACCGGTTCAGACGAACACTGAAGCTTTCTTT. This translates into CASSPVQTNTEAFF.

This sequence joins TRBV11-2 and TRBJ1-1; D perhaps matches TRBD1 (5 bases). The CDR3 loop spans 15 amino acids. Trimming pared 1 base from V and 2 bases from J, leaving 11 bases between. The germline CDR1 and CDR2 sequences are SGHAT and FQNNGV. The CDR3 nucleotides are TGTGCCAGCAGCTTAGTTATTAGGGGAAACACTGAAGCTTTCTTT. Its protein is CASSLVIRGNTEAFF.

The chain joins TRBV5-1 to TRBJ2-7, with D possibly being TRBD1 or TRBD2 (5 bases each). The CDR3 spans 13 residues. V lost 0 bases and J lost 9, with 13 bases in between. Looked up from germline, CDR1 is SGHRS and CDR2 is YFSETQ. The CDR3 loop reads CASSLAVGDGQYF. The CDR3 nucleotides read TGCGCCAGCAGCTTGGCCGTGGGGGATGGGCAGTACTTC.

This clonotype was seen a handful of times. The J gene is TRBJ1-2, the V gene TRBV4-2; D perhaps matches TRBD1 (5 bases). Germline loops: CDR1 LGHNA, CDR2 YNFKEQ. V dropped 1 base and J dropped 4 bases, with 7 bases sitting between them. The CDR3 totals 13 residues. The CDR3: CASSQAGTYGYTF. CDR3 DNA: TGTGCCAGCAGCCAAGCAGGGACCTATGGCTACACCTTC.

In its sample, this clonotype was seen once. DNA for the CDR3: TGCGCCAGCGGAGAAGGGAAAGACAGCCGCGGAACCCAGTACTTC. This sequence encodes CASGEGKDSRGTQYF. The chain couples TRBV5-1 to TRBJ2-5, with TRBD1 as a possible D gene (5 bases). This CDR3 has 15 amino acids. V lost 7 bases to trimming and J lost 8 bases, with 24 bases between them. Germline V CDR1 and CDR2: SGHRS, YFSETQ.

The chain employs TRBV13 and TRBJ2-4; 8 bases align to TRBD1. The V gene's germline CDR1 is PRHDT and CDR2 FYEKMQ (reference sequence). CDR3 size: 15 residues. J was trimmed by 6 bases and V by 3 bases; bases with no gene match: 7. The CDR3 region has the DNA TGTGCCAGCAGCTTTGGAGGGGACAGGACAAACATTCAGTACTTC. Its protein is CASSFGGDRTNIQYF.

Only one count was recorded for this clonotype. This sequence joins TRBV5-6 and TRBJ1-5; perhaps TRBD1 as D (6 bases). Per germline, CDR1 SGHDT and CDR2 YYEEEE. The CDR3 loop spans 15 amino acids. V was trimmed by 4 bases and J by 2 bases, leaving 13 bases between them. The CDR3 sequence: CASSTTGPRNQPQHF. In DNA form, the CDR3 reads TGTGCCAGCAGCACTACAGGGCCCCGCAATCAGCCCCAGCATTTT.